This T cell receptor beta chain was recorded in a study of identical twins. This clonotype occurred many times. Via MiXCR, TCRdb re-called the 5' RACE reads, giving one row per CDR3 protein. The data contain a few hundred thousand distinct CDR3 sequences, around 20% of them seen just once; the ten biggest clones take up about 12%. This receptor was obtained from a man aged 45-65 years in good health. Material for sequencing was naive T cells sorted from blood.

Here the CDR3 reads CASSSRLVYGYTF. In DNA form, the CDR3 reads TGCGCCAGCAGCTCCCGTCTAGTCTATGGCTACACCTTC. The chain has TRBV5-1 and TRBJ1-2; D ambiguous. This CDR3 is 13 amino acids long. In germline, CDR1 is SGHRS, CDR2 YFSETQ. The ends were cut back, 3 bases at V and 4 bases at J, with 10 bases in the middle.